Each of the 14 T cell receptor beta chains below was sequenced from the same sample in a study of T-cell memory formation after mild COVID-19. In TCRdb, the 5' RACE reads were re-called with MiXCR into one record per CDR3 protein. The sample includes 550,000 to 650,000 distinct CDR3 sequences, roughly 17% of them seen just once. Sequenced input: PBMCs or a T cell subset sorted from them (not recorded which). Receptors were obtained from an adult woman who had mild COVID-19 (a few samples of this study predate the infection). Cell type and time point are not known.

The chain uses TRBV9 and TRBJ2-1; D is unresolved. This CDR3 spans 15 amino acids. Trimming took off 6 bases at V and 0 bases at J, with 13 bases between the two ends. Germline assignment: CDR1 SGDLS and CDR2 YYNGEE. CDR3 DNA: TGTGCCAGCACACGGACCTTCAGCTCCTACAATGAGCAGTTCTTC. Translation gives CASTRTFSSYNEQFF.

V is TRBV6-5 and J is TRBJ2-7, with 9 bases lining up with TRBD1. This CDR3 is 13 amino acids long. The V gene end was trimmed by 6 bases and the J gene end by 6 bases; junction bases not matched to a gene: 6. Per germline, CDR1 MNHEY and CDR2 SVGAGI. The CDR3 region is CASSWGQGGEQYF. In nucleotides, the CDR3 is TGTGCCAGCAGCTGGGGACAGGGTGGCGAGCAGTACTTC.

There are a few counts of this clonotype. V and J are TRBV5-6 and TRBJ2-6; the match to TRBD1 covers 7 bases. V shed 4 bases and J 11 bases; nucleotides not matched to a gene: 6. This CDR3 contains 13 residues. Germline V gives CDR1 SGHDT, CDR2 YYEEEE. Here the CDR3 reads CASSETGLDVLTF. In DNA, the CDR3 is TGTGCCAGCAGCGAGACAGGGCTTGACGTCCTGACTTTC.

The chain couples TRBV2 to TRBJ1-2, with D uncertain. CDR3 length equals 15 residues. CDR1 and CDR2 from the germline V gene are SNHLY and FYNNEI. V lost 4 bases to trimming and J lost 4 bases, with 16 bases between them. CDR3 DNA: TGTGCCAGCAGTGGGGTGTACAGTGAACTCTATGGCTACACCTTC. Protein product: CASSGVYSELYGYTF. The complete variable domain, with remaining parts taken from reference TRBV2 and TRBJ1-2, reads EPEVTQTPSHQVTQMGQEVILRCVPISNHLYFYWYRQILGQKVEFLVSFYNNEISEKSEIFDDQFSVERPDGSNFTLKIRSTKLEDSAMYFCASSGVYSELYGYTFGSGTRLTVV.

This clonotype was counted between two and nine times. The gene calls are TRBV30 and TRBJ1-1; D not resolved. The CDR3 is 12 residues long. The V end lost 2 bases, the J end lost 5 bases, and 9 bases lay between the germline ends. Germline assignment: CDR1 GTSNPN and CDR2 SVGIG (reference sequence). The CDR3 here is CAWSFGLTEAFF. CDR3 coding DNA: TGTGCCTGGAGTTTCGGTTTGACTGAAGCTTTCTTT.

The chain combines TRBV7-9 with TRBJ2-7, with D unclear. The CDR3 length is 11 residues. Germline V lookup: CDR1 SEHNR, CDR2 FQNEAQ (reference sequence). Trimming cost V 8 bases and J 5 bases, with 10 bases left between them. The CDR3: CASSGFNEQYF. The CDR3 nucleotides read TGTGCCAGCTCTGGGTTCAACGAGCAGTACTTC.

This clonotype showed up many times. The chain carries TRBV3-1 and TRBJ2-7, with 7 bases aligning to TRBD1. Germline CDR1 LGHDT, CDR2 YNNKEL (reference sequence). This CDR3 region has 14 residues. Losses at the gene ends were 5 bases for V and 1 base for J; bases not matched to a gene: 5. The CDR3 coding sequence is TGTGCCAGCAGCGCCGGGACAGCATCCTACGAGCAGTACTTC. This gives the protein CASSAGTASYEQYF.

The chain has TRBV27 and TRBJ2-2; D is possibly TRBD2 (6 bases). The CDR3 runs to 15 residues. V lost 6 bases and J 6 bases, leaving 17 bases between the germline ends. CDR1 is MNHEY, CDR2 SMNVEV, per germline (reference sequence). CDR3 DNA sequence: TGTGCCAGCAGAGAACCGGGACTGTCCTCCGGGGAGCTGTTTTTT. Translated: CASREPGLSSGELFF.

This clonotype has only a few counts. The chain is built from TRBV4-1 and TRBJ1-2; D might be TRBD1 (5 bases). Trimming pared 4 bases from V and 4 bases from J, leaving 16 bases between. Per germline, CDR1 MGHRA and CDR2 YSYEKL. The CDR3 length is 15 residues. The CDR3 bases are TGCGCCAGCAGCCCCGGACACGGTCGGGCCTATGGCTACACCTTC. Protein sequence: CASSPGHGRAYGYTF.

The V call is TRBV12-3 or TRBV12-4, the J call TRBJ2-3; the match to TRBD2 covers 12 bases. The V gene end was trimmed by 6 bases and the J gene end by 0 bases; junction bases not matched to a gene: 4. This CDR3 has 16 residues. The CDR3 reads CASRPSGRGSTDTQYF. CDR3 in DNA: TGTGCCAGCAGGCCTAGCGGGAGGGGTAGCACAGATACGCAGTATTTT.

The chain employs TRBV5-4 and TRBJ1-2, with D unresolved. The V end lost 4 bases, the J end lost 0 bases, and 13 bases lay between the germline ends. The germline V gene encodes CDR1 SGHNT and CDR2 YYREEE (reference sequence). There are 15 residues in the CDR3. The CDR3 sequence: CASSLWGIANYGYTF. The CDR3 bases are TGTGCCAGCAGCCTGTGGGGTATAGCTAACTATGGCTACACCTTC.

The rearrangement joins TRBV11-2 to TRBJ2-3; D is unclear. This CDR3 comprises 12 residues. Trimming cost V 1 base and J 7 bases, with 6 bases left between them. CDR1 and CDR2 from the germline V gene are SGHAT and FQNNGV. CDR3: CASSLGDHTQYF. The CDR3, as DNA: TGTGCCAGCAGCTTAGGAGACCATACGCAGTATTTT.

The chain recombines TRBV7-9 with TRBJ2-2, with TRBD1 as a possible D gene (6 bases). Germline V gene lookup returns CDR1 SEHNR and CDR2 FQNEAQ (reference sequence). The CDR3 is 16 amino acids. V lost 5 bases and J 6 bases, leaving 19 bases between the germline ends. CDR3 DNA: TGTGCCAGCAGCCTGACAGGCGCCCGAGGGTCCGGGGAGCTGTTTTTT. Its translation is CASSLTGARGSGELFF.

This clonotype was detected only a few times. The chain carries TRBV25-1 and TRBJ1-1, with a tentative D call TRBD1 (5 bases). The V end was cut by 4 bases, the J end by 6 bases, with 6 bases between. The germline V gene encodes CDR1 MGHDK and CDR2 SYGVNS. This CDR3 has 11 residues. The DNA for the CDR3 is TGTGCCAGCAGTGGGGGCTCTGAAGCTTTCTTT. Translating it yields CASSGGSEAFF.